The T cell receptor (beta chain) under discussion was sequenced for a study of shared clonotypes between healthy human individuals. Across the whole study: Researchers drew samples from two women and three men aged 18 to 49.

The deep-level immunoSEQ assay was used. Produced via immunoSEQ multiplex PCR; TCRdb's table is partial and in-frame only. The data hold some 680,000 clones, with around three quarters observed a single time. Broader study findings: A few donors showed sharing of approximately 5% of naive CD4 clonotypes.

For this clone: Its antigen is as yet unknown.

The CDR3 spans 15 residues. The germline V and J ends were trimmed by 4 bases and 7 bases, with 19 bases remaining between them. CDR1 MDHEN and CDR2 SYDVKM come from the germline V gene. It was into CD45RA+ naive and CD45RA-negative memory subsets that the CD4+ cells were split. The sequenced material came from memory CD4+ T cells sorted from blood. Indicated subset: CD45RA-negative fraction. The source of this sequence is a woman aged 25 to 39 in good health. The chain carries TRBV28 and TRBJ1-1; D not resolved. The CDR3: CASSSTTAAPFEAFF. The CDR3 DNA follows: TGTGCCAGCAGTTCAACGACGGCAGCACCATTTGAAGCTTTCTTT.